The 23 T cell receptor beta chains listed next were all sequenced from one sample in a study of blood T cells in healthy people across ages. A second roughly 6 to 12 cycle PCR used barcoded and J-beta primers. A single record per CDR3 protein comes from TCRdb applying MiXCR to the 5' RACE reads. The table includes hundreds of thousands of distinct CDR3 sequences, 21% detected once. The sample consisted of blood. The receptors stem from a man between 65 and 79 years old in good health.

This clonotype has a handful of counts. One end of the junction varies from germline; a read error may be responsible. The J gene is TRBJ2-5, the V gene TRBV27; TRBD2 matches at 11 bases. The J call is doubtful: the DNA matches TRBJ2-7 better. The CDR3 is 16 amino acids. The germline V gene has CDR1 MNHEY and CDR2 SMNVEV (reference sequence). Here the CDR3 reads CTSSELGTSGAYEQYF. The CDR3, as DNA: TGTACCAGCAGTGAGCTCGGGACTAGCGGTGCCTACGAGCAGTACTTC.

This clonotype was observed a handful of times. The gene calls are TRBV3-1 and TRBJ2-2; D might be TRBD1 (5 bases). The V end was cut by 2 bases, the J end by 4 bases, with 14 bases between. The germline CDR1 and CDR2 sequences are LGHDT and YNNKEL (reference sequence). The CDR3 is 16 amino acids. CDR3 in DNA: TGTGCCAGCAGCCAATCCCGCGCTAGGGGCACCGGGGAGCTGTTTTTT. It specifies CASSQSRARGTGELFF.

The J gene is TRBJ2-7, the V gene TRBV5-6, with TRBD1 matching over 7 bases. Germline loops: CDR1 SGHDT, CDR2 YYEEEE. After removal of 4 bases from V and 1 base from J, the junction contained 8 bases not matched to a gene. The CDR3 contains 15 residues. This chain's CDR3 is CASSPRTGESYEQYF. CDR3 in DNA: TGTGCCAGCAGCCCAAGGACAGGAGAATCCTACGAGCAGTACTTC.

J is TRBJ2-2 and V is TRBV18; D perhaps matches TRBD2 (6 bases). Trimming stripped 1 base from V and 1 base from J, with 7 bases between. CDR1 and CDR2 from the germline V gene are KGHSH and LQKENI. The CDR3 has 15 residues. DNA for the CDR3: TGTGCCAGCTCACCACGCGGGATGAACACCGGGGAGCTGTTTTTT. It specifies CASSPRGMNTGELFF.

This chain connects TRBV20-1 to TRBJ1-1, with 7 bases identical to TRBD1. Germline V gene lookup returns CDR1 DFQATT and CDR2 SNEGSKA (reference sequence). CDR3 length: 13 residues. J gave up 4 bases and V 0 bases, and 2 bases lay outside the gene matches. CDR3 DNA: TGCAGTGCTAGAGAGACAGGGACCACTGAAGCTTTCTTT. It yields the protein CSARETGTTEAFF.

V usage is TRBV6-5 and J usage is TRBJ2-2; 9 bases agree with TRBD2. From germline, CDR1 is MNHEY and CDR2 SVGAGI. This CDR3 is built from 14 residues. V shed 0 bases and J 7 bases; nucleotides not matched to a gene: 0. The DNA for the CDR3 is TGTGCCAGCAGTTACTCGACTAGCGGCGGGGAGCTGTTTTTT. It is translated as CASSYSTSGGELFF.

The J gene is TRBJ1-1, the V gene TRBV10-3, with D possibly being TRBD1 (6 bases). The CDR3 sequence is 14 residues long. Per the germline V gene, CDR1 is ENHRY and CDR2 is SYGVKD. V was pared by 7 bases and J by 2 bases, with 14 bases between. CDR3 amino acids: CAIKERTANTEAFF. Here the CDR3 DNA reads TGTGCCATCAAGGAAAGGACAGCCAACACTGAAGCTTTCTTT.

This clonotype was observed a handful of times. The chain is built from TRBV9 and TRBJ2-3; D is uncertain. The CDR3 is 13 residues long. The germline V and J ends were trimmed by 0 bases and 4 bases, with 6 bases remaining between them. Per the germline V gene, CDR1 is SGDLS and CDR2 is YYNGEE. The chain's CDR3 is CASSVDTPDTQYF. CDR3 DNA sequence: TGTGCCAGCAGCGTAGACACCCCAGATACGCAGTATTTT.

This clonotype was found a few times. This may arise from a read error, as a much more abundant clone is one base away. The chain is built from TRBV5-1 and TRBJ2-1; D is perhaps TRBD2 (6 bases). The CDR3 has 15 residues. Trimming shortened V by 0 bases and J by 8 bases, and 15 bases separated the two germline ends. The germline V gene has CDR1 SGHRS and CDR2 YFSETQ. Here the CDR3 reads CASSLGTNGSHEQFF. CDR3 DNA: TGCGCCAGCAGCTTGGGGACTAACGGGAGTCATGAGCAGTTCTTC.

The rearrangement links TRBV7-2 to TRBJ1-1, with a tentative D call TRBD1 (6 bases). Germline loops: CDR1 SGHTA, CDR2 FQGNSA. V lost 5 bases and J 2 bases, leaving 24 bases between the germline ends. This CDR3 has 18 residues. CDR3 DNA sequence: TGTGCCAGCAGCCCCCGGGGGGGCAATGAGGAGATAAACACTGAAGCTTTCTTT. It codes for CASSPRGGNEEINTEAFF.

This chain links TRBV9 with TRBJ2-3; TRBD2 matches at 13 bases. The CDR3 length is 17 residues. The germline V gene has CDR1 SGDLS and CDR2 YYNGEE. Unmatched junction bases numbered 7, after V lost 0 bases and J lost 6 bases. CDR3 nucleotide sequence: TGTGCCAGCAGCGTAGGTGGACTAGCGGGAGACGGCGATACGCAGTATTTT. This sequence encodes CASSVGGLAGDGDTQYF.

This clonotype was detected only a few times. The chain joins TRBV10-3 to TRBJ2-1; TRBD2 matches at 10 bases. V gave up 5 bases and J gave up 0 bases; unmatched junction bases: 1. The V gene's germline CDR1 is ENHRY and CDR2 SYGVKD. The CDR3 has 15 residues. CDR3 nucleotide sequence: TGTGCCATCAGTCCTAGCGGGGGCTCCTACAATGAGCAGTTCTTC. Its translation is CAISPSGGSYNEQFF.

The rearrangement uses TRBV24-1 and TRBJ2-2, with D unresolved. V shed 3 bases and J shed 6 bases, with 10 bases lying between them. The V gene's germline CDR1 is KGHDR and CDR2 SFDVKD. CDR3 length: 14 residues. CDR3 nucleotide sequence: TGTGCCACCAGTGATCTGGGTGCCTCCGGGGAGCTGTTTTTT. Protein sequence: CATSDLGASGELFF.

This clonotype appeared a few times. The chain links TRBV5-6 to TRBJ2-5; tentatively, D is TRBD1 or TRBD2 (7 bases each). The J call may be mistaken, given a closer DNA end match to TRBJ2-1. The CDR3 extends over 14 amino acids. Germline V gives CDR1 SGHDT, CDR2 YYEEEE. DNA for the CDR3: TGTGCCAGCAGCTCCAGGGGGGGCTACAATGAGCAGTTCTTC. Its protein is CASSSRGGYNEQFF.

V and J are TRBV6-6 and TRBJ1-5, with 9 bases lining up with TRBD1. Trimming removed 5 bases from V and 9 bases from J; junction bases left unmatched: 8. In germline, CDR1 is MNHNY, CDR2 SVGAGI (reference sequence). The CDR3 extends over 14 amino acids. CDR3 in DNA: TGTGCCAGCAGTAGGGACAGGGCCCAGGGGCCCCAGCATTTT. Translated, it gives CASSRDRAQGPQHF.

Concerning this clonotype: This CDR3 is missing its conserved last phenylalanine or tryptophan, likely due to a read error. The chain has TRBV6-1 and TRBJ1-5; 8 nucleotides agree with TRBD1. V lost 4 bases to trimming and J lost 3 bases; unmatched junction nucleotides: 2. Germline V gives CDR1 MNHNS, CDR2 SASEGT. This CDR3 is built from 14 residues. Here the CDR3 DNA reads TGTGCCAGCAGTGCGACAGGGGACAATCAGCCCCAGCATTGT. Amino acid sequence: CASSATGDNQPQHC.

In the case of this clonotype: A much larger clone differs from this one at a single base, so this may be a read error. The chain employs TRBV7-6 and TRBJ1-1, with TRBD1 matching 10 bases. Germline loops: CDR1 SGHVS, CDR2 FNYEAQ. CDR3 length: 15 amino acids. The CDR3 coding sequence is TGTGCCAGCAGCTTAGGACAGGGGGCGAAGACTGAAGCTTCCTTT. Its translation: CASSLGQGAKTEASF.

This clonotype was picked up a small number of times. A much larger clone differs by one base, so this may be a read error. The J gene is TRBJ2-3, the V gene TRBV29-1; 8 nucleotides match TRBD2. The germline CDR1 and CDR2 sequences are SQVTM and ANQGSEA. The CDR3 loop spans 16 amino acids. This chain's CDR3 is CSVEEVAGYSADTRYF. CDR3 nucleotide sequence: TGCAGCGTTGAGGAGGTAGCGGGATATAGTGCAGATACGCGGTATTTT.

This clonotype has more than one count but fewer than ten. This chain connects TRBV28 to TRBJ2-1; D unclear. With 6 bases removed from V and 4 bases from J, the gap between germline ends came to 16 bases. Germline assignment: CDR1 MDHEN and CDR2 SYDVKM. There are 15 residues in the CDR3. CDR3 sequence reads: CASSTPGRLYNEQFF. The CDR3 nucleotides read TGTGCCAGCAGCACCCCTGGGCGGCTTTACAATGAGCAGTTCTTC.

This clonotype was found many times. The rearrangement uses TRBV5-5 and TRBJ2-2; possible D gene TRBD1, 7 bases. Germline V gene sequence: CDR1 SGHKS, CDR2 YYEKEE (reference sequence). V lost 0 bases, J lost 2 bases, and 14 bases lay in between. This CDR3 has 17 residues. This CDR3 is CASSLGQGGPNTGELFF. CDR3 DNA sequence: TGTGCCAGCAGCTTGGGGCAGGGGGGACCCAACACCGGGGAGCTGTTTTTT.

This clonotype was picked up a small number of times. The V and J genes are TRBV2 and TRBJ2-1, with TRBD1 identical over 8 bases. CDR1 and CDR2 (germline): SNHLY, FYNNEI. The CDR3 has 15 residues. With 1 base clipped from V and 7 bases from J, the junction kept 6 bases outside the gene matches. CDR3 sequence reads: CASSEGDRSMNEQFF. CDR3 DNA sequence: TGTGCCAGCAGTGAAGGGGACAGGTCGATGAATGAGCAGTTCTTC.

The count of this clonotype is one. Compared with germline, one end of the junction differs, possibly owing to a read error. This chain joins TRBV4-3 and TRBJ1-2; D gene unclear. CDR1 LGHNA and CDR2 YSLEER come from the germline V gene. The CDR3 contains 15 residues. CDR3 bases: TGCGCCAACAGCCAAGATTACGGGGTAACGGGAGGCTACACCTTC. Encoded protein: CANSQDYGVTGGYTF.

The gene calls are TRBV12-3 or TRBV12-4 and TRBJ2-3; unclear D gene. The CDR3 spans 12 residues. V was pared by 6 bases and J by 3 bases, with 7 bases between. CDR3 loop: CASRVLTDTQYF. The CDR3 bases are TGTGCCAGCAGAGTATTAACAGATACGCAGTATTTT.